The sequence of this T cell receptor (beta chain) was determined in a study of blood T cell repertoires in COVID-19. The CDR3 covers 17 residues. Trimming shortened V by 4 bases and J by 2 bases, and 18 bases separated the two germline ends. CDR1 is PRHDT and CDR2 is FYEKMQ in the germline V gene (reference sequence). The repertoire was sequenced with immunoSEQ multiplex PCR; TCRdb's copy has only in-frame clones and lacks some. The sample yields about 100,000 clones, about 86% seen once. The sample consisted of PBMCs or T cells enriched from blood (not recorded which). This TCR came from a woman in her 50s who had recovered from COVID-19. The rearrangement uses TRBV13 and TRBJ2-1, with D possibly matching TRBD1 (5 bases). DNA for the CDR3: TGTGCCAGCAGCTCGCCGAAGGGCAGGGATCCCTACAATGAGCAGTTCTTC. Its translation: CASSSPKGRDPYNEQFF.